This record covers a single TCR beta chain. Its specific antigen is unknown. No qualities accompany the bases; no much larger clone lies one base away. The sample comes from a study of T cells after yellow fever vaccination (dated by TCRdb to between 2018 and 2021). Looking at the study overall: Libraries from fractions with low cell numbers were prepared with the SMART-Seq v4 Ultra Low Input RNA kit. To follow T-cell clones before and after primary and booster YFV17D yellow fever vaccination, bulk TCR alpha and beta repertoires were sequenced over time. Blood samples were taken at several timepoints before and after primary and secondary immunization, and bulk PBMC replicates and cell subsets were isolated. Two healthy male donors, one aged 18 to 29 and one aged 30 to 40 years, made up the cohort. Study-wide findings and limitations: The secondary T-cell response was weaker than the primary response but faster, peaking on day 5 instead of day 15. A small fraction of clonotypes appeared in both the CD4 and CD8 compartments, likely as a result of convergent recombination. After the booster, most of the clones that had expanded following primary vaccination were detected again (96% of CD4 and 85% to 90% of CD8), which suggests that memory was broadly maintained. Because only a couple of donors were included in the study, the extent to which the findings can be generalized is limited. Computational filtering was needed because FACS-sorted repertoires could contain abundant contaminating clonotypes from the bulk population.

The treatment or condition label of this sample denotes: live attenuated yellow fever vaccine strain. Two biological replicates of bulk PBMCs were collected at each blood-draw timepoint. PBMCs were isolated from peripheral blood using a standard Ficoll-Paque protocol. TriZol was used to extract RNA from bulk PBMCs, from CD4 and CD8 fractions, and from dextramer-positive and dextramer-negative fractions. The CDR3 goes from the cysteine to the phenylalanine over 16 residues. The entry retains the CDR3 DNA only, 48 bases that are in frame from base 1. V is pared back by 5 bases and J by 3 bases, with 17 bases lying between the germline termini. CDR1 and CDR2, looked up from the germline V gene, are MNHNS and SASEGT. Synthesis of TCR cDNA relied on 5'RACE template switching, a step that introduced a universal primer site along with unique molecular identifiers. Priming for cDNA synthesis came from both the TCR alpha and TCR beta constant segments. Libraries were amplified in two PCR steps, with sample barcodes and sequencing adapters added in the second step. Sequencing of the libraries was done on either Illumina HiSeq 2500 (2x100 bp) or NovaSeq (2x150 bp). The study's processing was this. MIGEC was used to demultiplex reads and collapse the reads into UMI consensus sequences, and MiXCR was used for V(D)J alignment. Vaccine-responding clonotypes were defined with edgeR using replicate PBMC samples, requiring FDR below 0.01 and a log2 fold change above 5 up to day 15. CD4 or CD8 identity was assigned to each bulk clonotype according to whether the clonotype was present at higher abundance in the sequenced CD4 repertoire or the sequenced CD8 repertoire. TCRdb reprocessed the public reads (quality trimming at Q25 with fastp, clone calling with MiXCR) and kept in-frame beta chains. Identical CDR3 protein sequences are pooled into one entry, listed with their most common genes and DNA. Here the V and J calls rest on TCRdb's processing, not on the authors' analysis. The sample table contains some 350,000 distinct CDR3 sequences; only one count was recorded for around 6.5% of them. The ten top clones hold about 15% of the sample.

This receptor chain uses TRBV6-1 and TRBJ2-1; matching of 5 bases hints at TRBD2 as the D gene. The sequences come from PBMCs, collected 5 days after the yellow fever booster vaccination. The sequence derives from a man between 25 and 39 years old who received the YFV17D yellow fever vaccine. The DNA sequence follows: TGTGCCAGCAGTCCTCTCCTAGTTGCGGGCTACAATGAGCAGTTCTTC. This translates into CASSPLLVAGYNEQFF.